Listed here are 31 T cell receptor beta chains from one sample, sequenced in a study of a mutant IDH1 vaccine in newly diagnosed glioma. As to time point: week 11, during vaccination. Vaccine doses each comprised 300 ug of mutant IDH1 20-mer peptide, with topical imiquimod. Antigens of these TCRs are unknown. Produced via immunoSEQ multiplex PCR; TCRdb's table is partial and in-frame only. The sample holds tens of thousands of clones, around 91% seen once. The sequenced sample was PBMCs, obtained from a glioma patient whose treatment included an IDH1 peptide vaccine. These TCRs come from a young man with glioma.

By share of the sample, this clone is medium-sized (0.01 to 0.1%). The chain carries TRBV7-2 and TRBJ2-7; tentatively, D is TRBD1 or TRBD2 (6 bases each). V was clipped by 1 base and J by 2 bases, with 12 bases between them. This CDR3 region has 15 residues. The germline V gene encodes CDR1 SGHTA and CDR2 FQGNSA. The CDR3 sequence is CASSLEGGGPYEQYF. The CDR3 DNA reads TGTGCCAGCAGCTTAGAGGGGGGCGGGCCCTACGAGCAGTACTTC.

The chain combines TRBV30 with TRBJ1-4; D may be TRBD1 (5 bases). With 5 bases removed from V and 0 bases from J, the gap between germline ends came to 10 bases. The germline V gene has CDR1 GTSNPN and CDR2 SVGIG (reference sequence). This CDR3 is 14 amino acids long. The CDR3 DNA follows: TGTGCCTGGGACTACAGGCCAACTAATGAAAAACTGTTTTTT. It encodes CAWDYRPTNEKLFF.

The chain recombines TRBV5-6 with TRBJ1-2; D unresolved. The CDR3 runs to 14 residues. The V end lost 2 bases, the J end lost 7 bases, and 15 bases lay between the germline ends. The germline gives CDR1 SGHDT, CDR2 YYEEEE. In nucleotides, the CDR3 is TGTGCCAGCAGCTTCGCGGGGATAGGGAGTGGCTACACCTTC. This translates into CASSFAGIGSGYTF.

The V and J genes are TRBV28 and TRBJ2-2; 8 bases fit TRBD2. In germline, CDR1 is MDHEN, CDR2 SYDVKM. V trimming: 4 bases; J trimming: 1 base; junction bases outside the gene matches: 8. This CDR3 has 17 amino acids. The CDR3 bases are TGTGCCAGCAGTTCGGGCGGGGGGACTTTGAACACCGGGGAGCTGTTTTTT. This translates into CASSSGGGTLNTGELFF.

V and J are TRBV5-5 and TRBJ2-1; D perhaps matches TRBD1 (5 bases). The CDR3 runs 15 residues. Trimming cost V 1 base and J 5 bases, with 13 bases left between them. Germline lookup yields CDR1 SGHKS and CDR2 YYEKEE (reference sequence). CDR3: CASSLLAGIDNEQFF. As DNA, the CDR3 is TGTGCCAGCAGCTTGTTGGCAGGGATCGACAATGAGCAGTTCTTC.

The chain uses TRBV5-6 and TRBJ1-2, with 11 bases matching TRBD1. CDR1 and CDR2 (germline): SGHDT, YYEEEE. V shed 4 bases, J shed 4 bases, and the junction held 6 bases outside the gene matches. The CDR3 has 15 residues. The CDR3 loop reads CASSRGTGGIYGYTF. The CDR3 DNA is TGTGCCAGCAGCAGAGGGACAGGGGGAATCTATGGCTACACCTTC.

The chain links TRBV30 to TRBJ1-6, with 7 bases fitting TRBD1. The CDR3 spans 18 residues. Germline CDR1 GTSNPN, CDR2 SVGIG (reference sequence). J gave up 1 base and V 0 bases, and 9 bases lay outside the gene matches. The CDR3 coding sequence is TGTGCCTGGAGTGTACCGGGACAGCTAAAATCCTATAATTCACCCCTCCACTTT. Translation: CAWSVPGQLKSYNSPLHF.

Note on this clone: Compared with germline, one end of the junction differs, possibly owing to a read error. The J gene is TRBJ1-1, the V gene TRBV29-1; no clear D. Germline CDR1 and CDR2: SQVTM and ANQGSEA. This CDR3 is built from 10 residues. CDR3 in amino acids: CSVVHGEVFF. CDR3 coding DNA: TGCAGCGTTGTACACGGTGAAGTTTTCTTT. Looking up the rest from reference TRBV29-1 and TRBJ1-1 gives the full variable domain: SAVISQKPSRDICQRGTSLTIQCQVDSQVTMMFWYRQQPGQSLTLIATANQGSEATYESGFVIDKFPISRPNLTFSTLTVSNMSPEDSSIYLCSVVHGEVFFGQGTRLTVV.

The chain uses TRBV9 and TRBJ1-3; no definite D call. The CDR3 covers 15 residues. Trimming removed 1 base from V and 0 bases from J, with 8 bases in between. CDR1 is SGDLS, CDR2 YYNGEE, per germline. The chain's CDR3 is CASSVTPISGNTIYF. The CDR3, as DNA: TGTGCCAGCAGCGTAACCCCTATCTCTGGAAACACCATATATTTT.

The CDR3, as DNA: TGTGCCAGCAGTTCCTCCGGACTCTCTTTGTGGGAGCAGTACTTC. Its translation: CASSSSGLSLWEQYF. This sequence joins TRBV6-5 and TRBJ2-7; D may be TRBD2 (5 bases). With 4 bases removed from V and 7 bases from J, the gap between germline ends came to 20 bases. The V gene's germline CDR1 is MNHEY and CDR2 SVGAGI. This CDR3 comprises 15 residues.

The rearrangement joins TRBV4-3 to TRBJ2-7; a weak D match, TRBD1 (6 bases). The CDR3 loop spans 16 amino acids. V lost 0 bases, J lost 2 bases, and 14 bases lay in between. Per the germline V gene, CDR1 is LGHNA and CDR2 is YSLEER. CDR3 DNA sequence: TGCGCCAGCAGCCAAGAGTTCAGGGGCCCACCCTACGAGCAGTACTTC. Encoded protein: CASSQEFRGPPYEQYF.

This sequence joins TRBV28 and TRBJ1-1; no clear D. V was pared by 9 bases and J by 0 bases, with 17 bases between. The CDR3 is 15 residues long. Germline CDR1 and CDR2: MDHEN and SYDVKM. The CDR3 loop reads CASIRPPQLNTEAFF. DNA for the CDR3: TGTGCCAGTATACGACCCCCCCAGTTGAACACTGAAGCTTTCTTT.

V usage is TRBV6-5 and J usage is TRBJ2-1; 10 nucleotides match TRBD2. The V gene's germline CDR1 is MNHEY and CDR2 SVGAGI. This CDR3 comprises 14 residues. Trimming at V came to 5 bases and at J to 9 bases, leaving 7 bases not matched to a gene. CDR3 bases: TGTGCCAGCAGTCCGCTAGCGGGAGTGATTGAGCAGTTCTTC. Translated: CASSPLAGVIEQFF.

This rearrangement joins TRBV4-3 to TRBJ2-5, with TRBD2 matching over 7 bases. Trimming removed 1 base from V and 5 bases from J; junction bases left unmatched: 10. The CDR3 consists of 16 residues. Germline V gene data show CDR1 as LGHNA and CDR2 as YSLEER. CDR3 sequence reads: CASSQVFGRGSETQYF. As DNA, the CDR3 is TGCGCCAGCAGCCAAGTATTTGGGAGGGGCTCGGAGACCCAGTACTTC.

The chain employs TRBV6-5 and TRBJ1-5, with D hard to call. Trimming took off 8 bases at V and 2 bases at J, with 1 base between the two ends. CDR3 length: 10 amino acids. CDR1 and CDR2 from the germline V gene are MNHEY and SVGAGI. CDR3 in amino acids: CASGNQPQHF. CDR3 nucleotides: TGTGCCAGCGGCAATCAGCCCCAGCATTTT.

The chain combines TRBV7-2 with TRBJ2-5; D is ambiguous. Germline V gives CDR1 SGHTA, CDR2 FQGNSA. CDR3 length: 12 residues. Trimming took off 5 bases at V and 5 bases at J, with 9 bases between the two ends. CDR3 amino acids: CASSGPVETQYF. CDR3 sequence (DNA): TGTGCCAGCAGCGGGCCCGTGGAGACCCAGTACTTC.

This clone was seen a single time. This chain links TRBV6-5 with TRBJ2-1, with D possibly matching TRBD2 (6 bases). V shed 5 bases and J shed 3 bases, with 8 bases lying between them. This CDR3 region has 13 residues. Looked up from germline, CDR1 is MNHEY and CDR2 is SVGAGI. The CDR3 DNA sequence: TGTGCCAGCAGTGGGGGGTACTACAATGAGCAGTTCTTC. Encoded protein: CASSGGYYNEQFF.

The J gene is TRBJ1-2, the V gene TRBV6-5; unclear D gene. Germline V gives CDR1 MNHEY, CDR2 SVGAGI. This CDR3 is built from 16 residues. V was clipped by 4 bases and J by 5 bases, with 20 bases between them. This CDR3 is CASSSQLGRRPYGYTF. The CDR3 DNA reads as TGTGCCAGCAGTTCACAACTGGGCCGGCGACCTTATGGCTACACCTTC.

The chain employs TRBV6-5 and TRBJ1-1; TRBD1 matches 7 bases. This CDR3 is built from 14 residues. Germline V gene lookup returns CDR1 MNHEY and CDR2 SVGAGI. Losses at the gene ends were 6 bases for V and 2 bases for J; bases not matched to a gene: 6. Written as DNA, the CDR3 is TGTGCCAGCAGGCGAAGGGACAGCAACACTGAAGCTTTCTTT. Its protein product is CASRRRDSNTEAFF.

This rearrangement joins TRBV6-4 to TRBJ2-1; D may be TRBD2 (5 bases). V shed 2 bases and J shed 12 bases, with 14 bases lying between them. Germline CDR1 is MRHNA and CDR2 is SNTAGT. The CDR3 sequence is 13 residues long. As DNA, the CDR3 is TGTGCCAGCAGTGACGGATCTGACTACCGGCAGTTCTTC. Protein sequence: CASSDGSDYRQFF.

The CDR3 sequence is CASSSTGAYEQYF. The CDR3 nucleotides are TGTGCCAGCAGCTCTACAGGGGCATACGAGCAGTACTTC. This chain uses TRBV5-6 with TRBJ2-7; 7 nucleotides line up with TRBD1. The V gene end was trimmed by 3 bases and the J gene end by 4 bases; junction bases not matched to a gene: 4. The CDR3 loop spans 13 amino acids. Germline CDR1 is SGHDT and CDR2 is YYEEEE.

The CDR3 loop reads CASSHGSPGLAGGDEQYF. CDR3 DNA sequence: TGTGCCAGCAGCCACGGTAGCCCGGGACTAGCGGGAGGGGACGAGCAGTACTTC. The chain uses TRBV4-2 and TRBJ2-7, with 16 bases fitting TRBD2. The CDR3 spans 18 residues. Germline V gene data show CDR1 as LGHNA and CDR2 as YNFKEQ. V trimming: 3 bases; J trimming: 5 bases; junction bases outside the gene matches: 10.

CDR3 bases: TGTGCCAGCAGCCCTAGCGGGGGGTACGGGGAGCTGTTTTTT. It yields the protein CASSPSGGYGELFF. The rearrangement joins TRBV7-3 to TRBJ2-2; TRBD2 matches at 11 bases. This CDR3 has 14 amino acids. J lost 7 bases, V lost 5 bases, and 3 bases had no gene match. CDR1 is SGHTA, CDR2 FQGTGA, per germline.

The chain has TRBV4-2 and TRBJ1-4; unclear D gene. The CDR3 contains 16 residues. Deletions cut 2 bases from V and 7 bases from J, with 17 bases between. The germline gives CDR1 LGHNA, CDR2 YNFKEQ. This CDR3 reads CASSQTWEAASEKLFF. The CDR3 DNA reads as TGTGCCAGCAGCCAAACTTGGGAAGCGGCGAGTGAAAAACTGTTTTTT.

This clone was detected a few times. The rearrangement joins TRBV7-2 to TRBJ1-1, with 7 bases lining up with TRBD1. V was clipped by 5 bases and J by 7 bases; unmatched bases: 13. Germline CDR1 is SGHTA and CDR2 is FQGNSA. The CDR3 is 15 amino acids. CDR3 sequence reads: CASSHTTGAGGEAFF. As DNA, the CDR3 is TGTGCCAGCAGCCACACAACAGGGGCGGGGGGTGAAGCTTTCTTT. Using reference TRBV7-2 and TRBJ1-1 for the parts outside the CDR3, the full variable domain is GAGVSQSPSNKVTEKGKDVELRCDPISGHTALYWYRQSLGQGLEFLIYFQGNSAPDKSGLPSDRFSAERTGGSVSTLTIQRTQQEDSAVYLCASSHTTGAGGEAFFGQGTRLTVV.

The chain has TRBV19 and TRBJ2-3; maybe TRBD2 (5 bases). Germline V gene data show CDR1 as LNHDA and CDR2 as SQIVND (reference sequence). This CDR3 has 18 amino acids. V gave up 5 bases and J gave up 0 bases, with 21 bases separating them. CDR3 loop: CASSVGSGGGPSTDTQYF. The CDR3 region has the DNA TGTGCCAGTAGTGTGGGATCGGGTGGAGGCCCTAGCACAGATACGCAGTATTTT.

V gene TRBV6-5 combines with J gene TRBJ1-2, with D possibly being TRBD1 (5 bases). The V end was cut by 0 bases, the J end by 7 bases, with 12 bases between. The CDR3 sequence is 14 residues long. Germline assignment: CDR1 MNHEY and CDR2 SVGAGI. CDR3 amino acids: CASSYSSPGFGYTF. The CDR3 DNA follows: TGTGCCAGCAGTTACTCCTCACCAGGGTTTGGCTACACCTTC.

V gene TRBV29-1 combines with J gene TRBJ2-7; maybe TRBD1 (6 bases). Germline CDR1 SQVTM, CDR2 ANQGSEA. This CDR3 is 11 amino acids long. The V end was cut by 4 bases, the J end by 5 bases, with 9 bases between. In DNA, the CDR3 is TGCAGCGTTGGGGACACCCACGAGCAGTACTTC. This encodes CSVGDTHEQYF.

The chain uses TRBV2 and TRBJ1-1, with 7 nucleotides matching TRBD1. The CDR3 length is 14 residues. Per germline, CDR1 SNHLY and CDR2 FYNNEI. The V segment lost 6 bases and the J segment 5 bases; nucleotides outside the gene matches: 9. The CDR3 region has the DNA TGTGCCAGCAGCCGGGGCAGGGGGTCAACTGAAGCTTTCTTT. Its translation is CASSRGRGSTEAFF.

A remark on this clone: This sample includes further DNA sequences coding for the same CDR3. The gene calls are TRBV4-1 and TRBJ1-1, with D possibly being TRBD1 (5 bases). CDR1 MGHRA and CDR2 YSYEKL come from the germline V gene. The germline V and J ends were trimmed by 4 bases and 1 base, with 7 bases remaining between them. This CDR3 comprises 13 residues. CDR3 bases: TGCGCCAGCAGCCGGCAGGGGAACACTGAAGCTTTCTTT. Protein sequence: CASSRQGNTEAFF.

The chain carries TRBV7-8 and TRBJ2-7, with 9 bases lining up with TRBD2. V lost 1 base and J lost 1; bases outside the gene matches: 11. CDR1 and CDR2 from the germline V gene are SGHVS and FQNEAQ. The CDR3 length is 18 residues. CDR3 amino acids: CASSLVVSGSSESYEQYF. The CDR3 nucleotides read TGTGCCAGCAGCTTAGTAGTTAGCGGGAGCAGTGAATCCTACGAGCAGTACTTC.